Listed here are 26 T cell receptor beta chains from one sample, sequenced in a study of Graves' ophthalmopathy and Graves' hyperthyroidism (dated by TCRdb to the late 2010s). Instrument on record: Illumina HiSeq 2000. For repertoire sequencing, the TCR beta CDR3 regions were amplified from RNA transcripts. HTBI primers and the Qiagen OneStep RT-PCR kit were used in a first-round RT-PCR, which was followed by a second-round multiplex PCR, size selection and purification. TCRdb handled the public reads itself, with Q25 trimming in fastp and clone calling in MiXCR, and kept productive beta chains. Rows with a matching CDR3 protein are joined into one entry that keeps the most common DNA and genes. This sample has about 220,000 distinct CDR3 sequences in its table, and about 22% of those were observed once. The biggest ten clones account for around 45% of the sample. Sequenced material: peripheral blood. These receptors all stem from a woman aged 50 to 60 with Graves' ophthalmopathy. Donor details come from another sample of the same person, matched by shared clones.

This clonotype was seen repeatedly, ten times or more. This chain connects TRBV7-2 to TRBJ2-7; TRBD2 agrees at 8 bases. With V trimmed by 5 bases and J by 3 bases, 9 bases remained unmatched. The CDR3 has 15 residues. Germline V gene data show CDR1 as SGHTA and CDR2 as FQGNSA. The CDR3: CASSPNSGAGYEQYF. The CDR3 DNA is TGTGCCAGCAGCCCTAATAGCGGGGCTGGCTACGAGCAGTACTTC.

At least ten counts were recorded for this clonotype. The rearrangement links TRBV7-6 to TRBJ1-5; D uncertain. Trimming took 5 bases from V and 1 from J, leaving 3 bases between them. Germline CDR1 reads SGHVS; CDR2 reads FNYEAQ. CDR3 size: 12 residues. DNA of the CDR3: TGTGCCAGCAGCCAGAGCAATCAGCCCCAGCATTTT. Translation: CASSQSNQPQHF. Full variable domain (missing parts from reference TRBV7-6 and TRBJ1-5): GAGVSQSPRYKVTKRGQDVALRCDPISGHVSLYWYRQALGQGPEFLTYFNYEAQQDKSGLPNDRFSAERPEGSISTLTIQRTEQRDSAMYRCASSQSNQPQHFGDGTRLSIL.

In its sample, this clonotype was seen many times. Without the conserved terminal phenylalanine or tryptophan, this CDR3 likely stems from a read error. The rearrangement links TRBV6-1 to TRBJ1-6, with D maybe TRBD1 (6 bases). Germline-derived CDR1 and CDR2 are MNHNS and SASEGT. There are 15 residues in the CDR3. Trimming removed 6 bases at V and 10 bases at J, with 19 bases between. The CDR3 nucleotides read TGTGCCAGCAGCCAGGGGAACAGGGAGGGGTCACCCCTCCACCTT. This gives the protein CASSQGNREGSPLHL.

This clonotype was observed a handful of times. The chain links TRBV29-1 to TRBJ1-5; perhaps TRBD1 as D (6 bases). V gave up 7 bases and J gave up 0 bases, with 13 bases separating them. CDR3 length equals 14 residues. The germline V gene has CDR1 SQVTM and CDR2 ANQGSEA. Here the CDR3 reads CSASDRNSNQPQHF. DNA for the CDR3: TGCAGCGCATCCGACAGGAATAGCAATCAGCCCCAGCATTTT.

This clonotype was observed many times. The genes are TRBV5-1 and TRBJ2-5; D may be TRBD1 (6 bases). Trimming took 2 bases from V and 4 from J, leaving 9 bases between them. The V gene's germline CDR1 is SGHRS and CDR2 YFSETQ. The CDR3 is made up of 13 amino acids. Here the CDR3 DNA reads TGCGCCAGCAGCTTAACAGGGAGAGAGACCCAGTACTTC. Translating it yields CASSLTGRETQYF.

This clonotype was seen repeatedly, ten times or more. The gene calls are TRBV12-3 or TRBV12-4 and TRBJ2-7, with D tentatively TRBD2 (5 bases). V lost 3 bases and J 5 bases, leaving 14 bases between the germline ends. The CDR3 spans 14 residues. This CDR3 reads CASSFGDTLDEQYF. In nucleotides, the CDR3 is TGTGCCAGCAGTTTCGGGGATACCCTCGACGAGCAGTACTTC.

This clonotype was counted ten times or more. The V and J genes are TRBV28 and TRBJ2-5; D remains ambiguous. The CDR3 loop spans 12 amino acids. The V gene lost 8 bases and the J gene lost 7 bases, with 14 bases spanning the gap. The V gene's germline CDR1 is MDHEN and CDR2 SYDVKM. The CDR3 protein is CASFTGWGTQYF. The CDR3 region has the DNA TGTGCCAGCTTTACCGGGTGGGGGACCCAGTACTTC.

This clonotype showed up many times. V gene TRBV20-1 combines with J gene TRBJ1-2; TRBD1 might be the D (6 bases). With 5 bases removed from V and 7 bases from J, the gap between germline ends came to 14 bases. The germline V gene encodes CDR1 DFQATT and CDR2 SNEGSKA (reference sequence). The CDR3 runs to 12 residues. The CDR3 here is CSAHRQATGYTF. CDR3 in DNA: TGCAGTGCTCACCGACAGGCCACTGGCTACACCTTC.

This clonotype has a handful of counts. Just one base apart from a much larger clone, this may be a read error. V is TRBV7-8 and J is TRBJ2-7; D tentatively reads TRBD1 or TRBD2 (5 bases each). Germline-derived CDR1 and CDR2 are SGHVS and FQNEAQ. This CDR3 is 13 amino acids long. Trimming cost V 0 bases and J 7 bases, with 10 bases left between them. In nucleotides, the CDR3 is TGTGCCAGCAGCTTAGCTCGTGGGGGTGAGCAGTACTTC. Translated, it gives CASSLARGGEQYF.

This clonotype was found a few times. The chain couples TRBV5-1 to TRBJ2-3; TRBD2 aligns across 10 bases. With V trimmed by 3 bases and J by 6 bases, 7 bases remained unmatched. The CDR3 contains 15 residues. The germline gives CDR1 SGHRS, CDR2 YFSETQ. The CDR3 bases are TGCGCCAGCAGCTCATTAGCGGGGGGAGGGGATACGCAGTATTTT. Its protein product is CASSSLAGGGDTQYF.

The chain couples TRBV12-3 or TRBV12-4 to TRBJ1-5; D not certain. The CDR3 spans 15 residues. The germline V and J ends were trimmed by 7 bases and 2 bases, with 15 bases remaining between them. CDR3 loop: CASKEGKIRNQPQHF. CDR3 DNA: TGTGCCAGCAAAGAGGGTAAAATACGCAATCAGCCCCAGCATTTT.

This chain links TRBV4-1 with TRBJ2-4; 8 bases fit TRBD1. V trimming: 3 bases; J trimming: 5 bases; junction bases outside the gene matches: 3. The CDR3 contains 14 residues. The V gene's germline CDR1 is MGHRA and CDR2 YSYEKL. CDR3 region: CASSHGQGQNIQYF. Written as DNA, the CDR3 is TGCGCCAGCAGCCATGGACAGGGTCAAAACATTCAGTACTTC.

This clonotype was seen many times. V is TRBV6-2 or TRBV6-3 and J is TRBJ1-5, with D possibly being TRBD1 (5 bases). The V end was cut by 0 bases, the J end by 7 bases, with 13 bases between. The CDR3 has 15 amino acids. The germline CDR1 and CDR2 sequences are MNHEY and SVGEGT. This CDR3 is CASSYSWRGGQPQHF. The DNA for the CDR3 is TGTGCCAGCAGTTACTCGTGGCGGGGGGGGCAGCCCCAGCATTTT.

This clonotype was seen many times. The chain has TRBV7-8 and TRBJ2-7; the D gene could be TRBD1 or TRBD2 (5 bases each). The germline V gene encodes CDR1 SGHVS and CDR2 FQNEAQ. This CDR3 has 15 residues. The V end was cut by 5 bases, the J end by 2 bases, with 16 bases between. The CDR3 spells CASSLPRGRTYEQYF. CDR3 nucleotide sequence: TGTGCCAGCAGCCTCCCGAGGGGACGGACCTACGAGCAGTACTTC.

The chain uses TRBV6-5 and TRBJ2-5, with a possible D match to TRBD1 (7 bases). The CDR3 is 15 amino acids. Germline V gives CDR1 MNHEY, CDR2 SVGAGI. V was pared by 0 bases and J by 5 bases, with 13 bases between. CDR3 nucleotides: TGTGCCAGCAGTTACTCGTCAGGGGGGCTGGAGACCCAGTACTTC. Its protein is CASSYSSGGLETQYF.

This clonotype showed up many times. V usage is TRBV29-1 and J usage is TRBJ1-2, with 11 positions matching TRBD1. CDR1 is SQVTM, CDR2 ANQGSEA, per germline. The CDR3 extends over 12 amino acids. V was pared by 7 bases and J by 6 bases, with 4 bases of the junction left unmatched. The CDR3 protein is CSGGQGGDGYTF. CDR3 DNA: TGCAGCGGGGGACAGGGGGGAGATGGCTACACCTTC.

The rearrangement links TRBV12-3 or TRBV12-4 to TRBJ2-7; possible D gene TRBD2, 6 bases. V lost 8 bases, J lost 7 bases, and 12 bases lay in between. The CDR3 is 11 amino acids. This chain's CDR3 is CASGSAGEQYF. The CDR3 DNA reads as TGTGCCAGCGGGTCCGCGGGAGAGCAGTACTTC.

Ten or more counts support this clonotype. V usage is TRBV6-5 and J usage is TRBJ1-5; 9 positions match TRBD1. The CDR3 spans 19 residues. CDR1 is MNHEY, CDR2 SVGAGI, per germline. The trim removed 3 bases at V and 5 bases at J, leaving 17 bases unmatched. The CDR3 region has the DNA TGTGCCAGCAGTTATTACCGGGACAGGGTCTCGACAGGGGATCAGCCCCAGCATTTT. Encoded protein: CASSYYRDRVSTGDQPQHF.

The chain uses TRBV7-9 and TRBJ1-1; D is uncertain. This CDR3 spans 15 amino acids. CDR1 is SEHNR, CDR2 FQNEAQ, per germline (reference sequence). Trimming took off 1 base at V and 5 bases at J, with 14 bases between the two ends. This chain's CDR3 is CASSLGTTSSTEAFF. The CDR3 DNA follows: TGTGCCAGCAGCTTAGGAACGACAAGTTCGACTGAAGCTTTCTTT. Based on the CDR3 plus reference TRBV7-9 and TRBJ1-1, the full variable domain is DTGVSQNPRHKITKRGQNVTFRCDPISEHNRLYWYRQTLGQGPEFLTYFQNEAQLEKSRLLSDRFSAERPKGSFSTLEIQRTEQGDSAMYLCASSLGTTSSTEAFFGQGTRLTVV.

V gene TRBV6-2 or TRBV6-3 combines with J gene TRBJ1-2; D uncertain. Trimming removed 7 bases from V and 8 bases from J, with 20 bases in between. CDR3 length equals 14 residues. Germline-derived CDR1 and CDR2 are MNHEY and SVGEGT. CDR3 sequence: CASTLYGTPGGYTF. Here the CDR3 DNA reads TGTGCCAGCACCCTTTACGGCACCCCAGGCGGCTACACCTTC.

The CDR3 DNA reads TGTGCCAGCGGGACTAGCGGCTCCCAAGAGACCCAGTACTTC. It specifies CASGTSGSQETQYF. The chain combines TRBV12-3 or TRBV12-4 with TRBJ2-5; 11 nucleotides align to TRBD2. V was clipped by 8 bases and J by 1 base; unmatched bases: 3. The CDR3 length is 14 residues.

This clonotype was seen only a few times. The chain has TRBV6-5 and TRBJ2-7; weak D call: TRBD1 (6 bases). The CDR3 loop spans 15 amino acids. CDR1 and CDR2 from the germline V gene are MNHEY and SVGAGI. Trimming removed 2 bases from V and 0 bases from J, with 11 bases in between. In nucleotides, the CDR3 is TGTGCCAGCAGTTACGTCCAGGGGAGCTCCTACGAGCAGTACTTC. Translated, it gives CASSYVQGSSYEQYF.

This clonotype was recorded many times. V usage is TRBV20-1 and J usage is TRBJ2-5, with D possibly TRBD2 on 5 matching bases. Trimming stripped 1 base from V and 7 bases from J, with 19 bases between. The CDR3 totals 15 residues. Germline values: CDR1 DFQATT, CDR2 SNEGSKA (reference sequence). Written as DNA, the CDR3 is TGCAGTGCTAGAGGTGTTGAGGGAGAGGGCCGGACCCAGTACTTC. Translation: CSARGVEGEGRTQYF.

There are many counts of this clonotype. This chain connects TRBV20-1 to TRBJ2-5; no clear D gene. The V end was cut by 7 bases, the J end by 5 bases, with 11 bases between. Germline CDR1 reads DFQATT; CDR2 reads SNEGSKA (reference sequence). The CDR3 extends over 11 amino acids. The CDR3 nucleotides read TGCAGTGGCTTGGGGTGGGAGACCCAGTACTTC. Residues: CSGLGWETQYF.

The DNA for the CDR3 is TGTGCCAGTAGTATAGGGACGGGCTACGAGCAGTACTTC. Encoded protein: CASSIGTGYEQYF. The rearrangement links TRBV19 to TRBJ2-7; D gene ambiguous. CDR1 and CDR2 (germline): LNHDA, SQIVND (reference sequence). V lost 1 base, J lost 3 bases, and 7 bases lay in between. This CDR3 is built from 13 residues.

This clonotype was detected ten times or more. The chain uses TRBV4-1 and TRBJ2-1; the match to TRBD2 covers 8 bases. Trimming at V came to 0 bases and at J to 5 bases, leaving 6 bases not matched to a gene. Germline V gene data show CDR1 as MGHRA and CDR2 as YSYEKL. The CDR3 is 16 residues long. DNA of the CDR3: TGCGCCAGCAGCCAAGAGGGCACTAGCGGCCACAATGAGCAGTTCTTC. Protein product: CASSQEGTSGHNEQFF.